The sequence of this T cell receptor beta chain was determined in a study of blood T cell repertoires in COVID-19. About the research overall: Sites across the United States, Italy and Spain contributed samples from acute and convalescent COVID-19.

Some clones are missing from TCRdb's copy, which holds only in-frame ones; the method was immunoSEQ multiplex PCR. Among about 240,000 clones, approximately 90% were seen once, and the ten largest hold more than 6%. The CDR3 spans 18 residues. Germline V gene lookup returns CDR1 SGHNT and CDR2 YENEEA. With 4 bases clipped from V and 2 bases from J, the junction kept 13 bases outside the gene matches. The receptor comes from a man aged 55 to 70 who had recovered from COVID-19. Sequenced input: peripheral blood. The chain employs TRBV11-3 and TRBJ2-5; 10 positions agree with TRBD1. Here the CDR3 reads CASSSGTGDEGVQETQYF. Written as DNA, the CDR3 is TGTGCCAGCAGCTCCGGGACAGGGGACGAGGGTGTACAAGAGACCCAGTACTTC.